These 28 T cell receptor beta chains were sequenced from one sample in a study of PD-1 blockade in classical Hodgkin lymphoma. Sequencing used immunoSEQ multiplex PCR; TCRdb keeps in-frame clones, though not all of them. The sample records fewer than 110,000 clones, more than 85% being singletons. Every patient experienced relapse after autologous stem cell transplantation, and brentuximab vedotin exposure varied. Sample: peripheral blood mononuclear cells (PBMCs), taken before the second cycle of nivolumab. These receptor sequences come from a human donor with classical Hodgkin lymphoma.

This chain links TRBV28 with TRBJ2-7, with D possibly matching TRBD1 (5 bases). With 7 bases removed from V and 3 bases from J, the gap between germline ends came to 19 bases. CDR1 and CDR2 (germline): MDHEN, SYDVKM. The CDR3 is 15 residues long. This chain's CDR3 is CASTPEGVPLYEQYF. The CDR3, as DNA: TGTGCCAGCACCCCGGAAGGGGTCCCCCTCTACGAGCAGTACTTC.

V usage is TRBV4-3 and J usage is TRBJ1-4, with D perhaps matching TRBD1 (6 bases). Trimming left V 0 bases short and J 5 bases short, with 10 bases between. The CDR3 has 15 residues. CDR1 is LGHNA, CDR2 YSLEER, per germline. CDR3 in DNA: TGCGCCAGCAGCCAAGAATGGACAGAAAATGAAAAACTGTTTTTT. Translation gives CASSQEWTENEKLFF.

The chain combines TRBV29-1 with TRBJ2-6; 12 positions match TRBD1. The germline gives CDR1 SQVTM, CDR2 ANQGSEA. The CDR3 has 20 amino acids. With V trimmed by 0 bases and J by 4 bases, 13 bases remained unmatched. CDR3 DNA: TGCAGCGTTGAAGATCACGTAACCGGGACAGGGGGCTTCGGGGCCAACGTCCTGACTTTC. It is translated as CSVEDHVTGTGGFGANVLTF.

The chain combines TRBV30 with TRBJ1-5, with D perhaps TRBD1 (6 bases). V lost 0 bases, J lost 7 bases, and 10 bases lay in between. There are 13 residues in the CDR3. CDR1 is GTSNPN, CDR2 SVGIG, per germline (reference sequence). The CDR3 reads CAWSVQGGQPQHF. CDR3 nucleotide sequence: TGTGCCTGGAGTGTACAGGGAGGGCAGCCCCAGCATTTT.

This clone was seen only a few times. This sequence joins TRBV4-2 and TRBJ1-2; D gene unclear. V dropped 1 base and J dropped 3 bases, with 3 bases sitting between them. Germline V gives CDR1 LGHNA, CDR2 YNFKEQ. The CDR3 loop spans 12 amino acids. The CDR3 nucleotides are TGTGCCAGCAGCCAAGGAGACTATGGCTACACCTTC. Protein product: CASSQGDYGYTF.

The rearrangement joins TRBV27 to TRBJ1-2; D might be TRBD1 (5 bases). Germline V lookup: CDR1 MNHEY, CDR2 SMNVEV (reference sequence). The CDR3 spans 13 residues. V was clipped by 0 bases and J by 6 bases, with 8 bases between them. CDR3 sequence reads: CASSLSGRDGYTF. Here the CDR3 DNA reads TGTGCCAGCAGTTTATCGGGGCGAGATGGCTACACCTTC.

This rearrangement joins TRBV29-1 to TRBJ2-7, with 12 bases aligning to TRBD2. The CDR3 has 13 residues. V shed 4 bases, J shed 4 bases, and the junction held 2 bases outside the gene matches. Germline CDR1 SQVTM, CDR2 ANQGSEA. In DNA form, the CDR3 reads TGCAGCGTTGTGACTAGCGGGGGATACGAGCAGTACTTC. This gives the protein CSVVTSGGYEQYF.

CDR3 DNA sequence: TGTGCCAGCACAAAACAAGCAGTTAACACCGGGGAGCTGTTTTTT. Its translation is CASTKQAVNTGELFF. The chain joins TRBV19 to TRBJ2-2; no clear D. V dropped 9 bases and J dropped 2 bases, with 16 bases sitting between them. The CDR3 covers 15 residues. CDR1 and CDR2 from the germline V gene are LNHDA and SQIVND (reference sequence).

There are a few counts of this clone. The rearrangement uses TRBV5-8 and TRBJ1-5, with D maybe TRBD1 (6 bases). Germline V gene sequence: CDR1 SGHTS, CDR2 YDEGEE. V dropped 4 bases and J dropped 3 bases, with 17 bases sitting between them. There are 16 residues in the CDR3. This CDR3 is CASSQRFRGNNQPQHF. CDR3 nucleotide sequence: TGTGCCAGCAGCCAGAGGTTCAGGGGCAACAATCAGCCCCAGCATTTT.

The genes are TRBV19 and TRBJ1-2; TRBD1 might be the D (5 bases). Trimming pared 3 bases from V and 4 bases from J, leaving 15 bases between. This CDR3 contains 15 residues. Germline V gene sequence: CDR1 LNHDA, CDR2 SQIVND (reference sequence). The CDR3 coding sequence is TGTGCCAGTAGTATGGCGAGACAGTCCCCCTATGGCTACACCTTC. Protein sequence: CASSMARQSPYGYTF.

The rearrangement joins TRBV7-6 to TRBJ1-6; TRBD1 matches 7 bases. CDR1 SGHVS and CDR2 FNYEAQ come from the germline V gene. V lost 2 bases to trimming and J lost 12 bases; unmatched junction nucleotides: 4. The CDR3 contains 13 residues. The CDR3 spells CASSLKGDRPLHF. The CDR3 DNA reads as TGTGCCAGCAGCTTAAAAGGGGACAGACCCCTCCACTTT.

The V gene is TRBV19, the J gene TRBJ2-1; either TRBD1 or TRBD2 may supply D (5 bases each). The CDR3 is made up of 15 amino acids. Per the germline V gene, CDR1 is LNHDA and CDR2 is SQIVND (reference sequence). The V and J ends lost 3 bases and 7 bases respectively, with 16 bases between them. The CDR3 bases are TGTGCCAGTAGTATGGGGACCCGCCTACGGAATGAGCAGTTCTTC. It translates to CASSMGTRLRNEQFF.

This clone was seen just once. V usage is TRBV6-1 and J usage is TRBJ1-6; D uncertain. CDR3 length equals 14 residues. V lost 0 bases to trimming and J lost 8 bases, with 8 bases between them. Germline V gene lookup returns CDR1 MNHNS and CDR2 SASEGT. CDR3 amino acids: CASSEAGKDSPLHF. The CDR3 DNA sequence: TGTGCCAGCAGTGAAGCAGGGAAGGATTCACCCCTCCACTTT.

V and J are TRBV6-5 and TRBJ1-2, with D unresolved. This CDR3 spans 12 amino acids. The germline V and J ends were trimmed by 4 bases and 8 bases, with 11 bases remaining between them. The germline V gene has CDR1 MNHEY and CDR2 SVGAGI. The CDR3 loop reads CASSFVGNGYTF. In nucleotides, the CDR3 is TGTGCCAGCAGTTTCGTAGGGAACGGCTACACCTTC.

This clone was seen once. The chain uses TRBV4-2 and TRBJ2-5; 8 bases match TRBD2. The CDR3 spans 17 residues. In germline, CDR1 is LGHNA, CDR2 YNFKEQ. Trimming at V came to 2 bases and at J to 1 base, leaving 9 bases not matched to a gene. CDR3 nucleotides: TGTGCCAGCAGCCAACACCAACGGGGGGGCCCCCAAGAGACCCAGTACTTC. Translated: CASSQHQRGGPQETQYF.

The V and J genes are TRBV7-9 and TRBJ2-3; TRBD2 might be the D (6 bases). The germline V gene encodes CDR1 SEHNR and CDR2 FQNEAQ (reference sequence). The V and J ends lost 2 bases and 0 bases respectively, with 9 bases between them. The CDR3 has 15 amino acids. CDR3 sequence (DNA): TGTGCCAGCAGCTTATGGGGGGATAGCACAGATACGCAGTATTTT. Translation: CASSLWGDSTDTQYF.

This chain connects TRBV25-1 to TRBJ2-7, with D tentatively TRBD1 (5 bases). The CDR3 has 13 amino acids. Germline V gene sequence: CDR1 MGHDK, CDR2 SYGVNS. V shed 6 bases and J shed 0 bases, with 9 bases lying between them. CDR3 DNA: TGTGCCAGCAGCTTTCAGGGCTCCTACGAGCAGTACTTC. Translated, it gives CASSFQGSYEQYF.

V is TRBV29-1 and J is TRBJ2-5, with 8 bases identical to TRBD1. The CDR3 is 13 residues long. The V segment lost 6 bases and the J segment 5 bases; nucleotides outside the gene matches: 8. The germline CDR1 and CDR2 sequences are SQVTM and ANQGSEA. The CDR3 is CSVSRTGSETQYF. The CDR3 DNA is TGCAGCGTCAGTCGGACAGGGTCGGAGACCCAGTACTTC.

The genes are TRBV19 and TRBJ1-5; D is uncertain. The V and J ends lost 1 base and 3 bases respectively, with 16 bases between them. This CDR3 is 17 amino acids long. Looked up from germline, CDR1 is LNHDA and CDR2 is SQIVND (reference sequence). The CDR3 sequence: CASSIGIAVISNQPQHF. CDR3 sequence (DNA): TGTGCCAGTAGTATAGGAATCGCCGTAATCTCCAATCAGCCCCAGCATTTT.

The chain joins TRBV6-1 to TRBJ1-5; D is undetermined. CDR1 is MNHNS and CDR2 is SASEGT in the germline V gene. The length of the CDR3 is 13 residues. The V and J ends lost 3 bases and 7 bases respectively, with 10 bases between them. The DNA of the CDR3 is TGTGCCAGCAGTGAGGATTTCCACCAGCCCCAGCATTTT. It translates to CASSEDFHQPQHF.

This chain uses TRBV10-3 with TRBJ2-7, with D maybe TRBD1 (6 bases). This CDR3 has 13 residues. V shed 0 bases and J shed 9 bases, with 12 bases lying between them. The V gene's germline CDR1 is ENHRY and CDR2 SYGVKD. CDR3 in DNA: TGTGCCATCAGTGAGTCTGAGGACAGTCGGCAGTACTTC. Its protein product is CAISESEDSRQYF.

This clone was counted a single time. The DNA of the CDR3 is TGTGCCAGCAGTTACTCCGCAGGGGACAGTGAAGCTTTCTTT. Translation gives CASSYSAGDSEAFF. The chain links TRBV6-6 to TRBJ1-1; 7 bases map to TRBD1. Per germline, CDR1 MNHNY and CDR2 SVGAGI (reference sequence). The CDR3 has 14 residues. Trimming took 0 bases from V and 7 from J; bases not matched to a gene: 5.

The chain couples TRBV19 to TRBJ2-7; tentative D call: TRBD2 (6 bases). There are 14 residues in the CDR3. Germline V CDR1 and CDR2: LNHDA, SQIVND (reference sequence). Trimming left V 3 bases short and J 2 bases short, with 11 bases between. CDR3 amino acids: CASSIYWGAYEQYF. Written as DNA, the CDR3 is TGTGCCAGTAGTATTTACTGGGGGGCCTACGAGCAGTACTTC.

The chain is built from TRBV10-3 and TRBJ2-5, with D unclear. Germline loops: CDR1 ENHRY, CDR2 SYGVKD. The ends were cut back, 2 bases at V and 1 base at J, with 14 bases in the middle. The CDR3 extends over 16 amino acids. The DNA of the CDR3 is TGTGCCATCAGTGAGACCCCCCAGGAATCCCAAGAGACCCAGTACTTC. Amino acid sequence: CAISETPQESQETQYF.

Comment on this clone: Other DNA variants within this sample encode the same CDR3. This chain connects TRBV13 to TRBJ1-5, with D unresolved. The CDR3 sequence is 12 residues long. Trimming pared 0 bases from V and 4 bases from J, leaving 1 base between. CDR1 PRHDT and CDR2 FYEKMQ come from the germline V gene (reference sequence). The CDR3 DNA sequence: TGTGCCAGCAGCTTAGGTAATCAGCCCCAGCATTTT. It translates to CASSLGNQPQHF.

The genes are TRBV12-5 and TRBJ1-1; D possibly corresponds to TRBD1 (5 bases). Deletions cut 3 bases from V and 5 bases from J, with 10 bases between. From germline, CDR1 is LGHNT and CDR2 FRNRAP. This CDR3 region has 13 residues. Here the CDR3 DNA reads TGTGCTAGTGGTTTCGGGGAGGGGACTGAAGCTTTCTTT. Its translation is CASGFGEGTEAFF.

J is TRBJ1-1 and V is TRBV6-1; TRBD1 aligns across 10 bases. The CDR3 extends over 14 amino acids. Germline V gene sequence: CDR1 MNHNS, CDR2 SASEGT. V trimming: 8 bases; J trimming: 4 bases; junction bases outside the gene matches: 7. Here the CDR3 DNA reads TGTGCCAGCCGGGACAGGGGTAGGATCACTGAAGCTTTCTTT. This gives the protein CASRDRGRITEAFF.

J is TRBJ2-5 and V is TRBV9; tentative D call: TRBD1 (5 bases). V was pared by 1 base and J by 2 bases, with 9 bases between. Germline V CDR1 and CDR2: SGDLS, YYNGEE. This CDR3 contains 14 residues. CDR3 protein: CASSVRGGQETQYF. The CDR3 nucleotides are TGTGCCAGCAGCGTAAGGGGCGGACAAGAGACCCAGTACTTC.